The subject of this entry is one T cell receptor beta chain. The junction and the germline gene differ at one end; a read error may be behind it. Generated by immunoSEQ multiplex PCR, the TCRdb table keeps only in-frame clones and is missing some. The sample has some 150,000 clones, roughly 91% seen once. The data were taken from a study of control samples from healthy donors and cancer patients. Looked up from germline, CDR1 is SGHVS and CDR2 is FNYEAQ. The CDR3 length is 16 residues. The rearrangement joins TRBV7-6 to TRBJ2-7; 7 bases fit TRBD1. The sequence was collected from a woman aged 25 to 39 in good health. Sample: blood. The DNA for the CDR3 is TGTGCCAGCAGCGTAGCCCCGGGACAGACCCCCTACGAGCAGTACTTC. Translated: CASSVAPGQTPYEQYF.